This TCR beta chain was captured by sequencing in a study of human T cells and chemical hapten exposure. About the study: The use of 2% DPC on about 2 cm by about 2 cm of upper inner arm skin constituted sensitization.

Documented time point: patch test 1, 2 weeks after DPC sensitization. Treatment: therapeutic diphenylcyclopropenone sensitization with weekly scalp DPC. Blood draws preceded each patch test application. Regarding this clonotype: A much larger clone differs from this one at a single base, so this may be a read error.

The study's library attached unique molecular identifiers to single cDNA molecules. TCRdb independently ran MiXCR on the RACE reads; one entry per CDR3 protein. Of approximately 100,000 distinct CDR3 sequences detected, approximately 9.9% appear once; the ten largest clones hold roughly 3.2%. Germline V gene data show CDR1 as SGHRS and CDR2 as YFSETQ. CDR3 length: 12 amino acids. V and J are TRBV5-1 and TRBJ2-7; D is possibly TRBD2 (5 bases). The TCR comes from a woman aged 35 to 49 with alopecia areata. Some clones in this sample may be carry-over from other donors' samples. Sequencing used whole blood, obtained in connection with sensitization to the hapten diphenylcyclopropenone (DPC). Here the CDR3 DNA reads TGCGTCAGCTTCGACGGGGTCTACGAGCAGTACTTC. It translates to CVSFDGVYEQYF. The entire variable domain, with the rest obtained from reference TRBV5-1 and TRBJ2-7, is as follows: KAGVTQTPRYLIKTRGQQVTLSCSPISGHRSVSWYQQTPGQGLQFLFEYFSETQRNKGNFPGRFSGRQFSNSRSEMNVSTLELGDSALYLCVSFDGVYEQYFGPGTRLTVT.